This TCR beta chain was sequenced for a study of blood T cell repertoires in COVID-19. Background on the study: Acute and convalescent COVID-19 specimens originated in the United States, Italy and Spain. The analysed material was cDNA or gDNA that came from T cells, B-cell-depleted T cells, or PBMCs.

How the authors handled the data: Amplification from reference gene primers served as the basis for estimated nucleated cell counts. Generated by immunoSEQ multiplex PCR, the TCRdb table keeps only in-frame clones and is missing some. That table is the source of V, J and clone size, and D and trimming were worked out from the DNA. Of roughly 570,000 clones listed, roughly nine tenths are singletons. In Seattle, patients joined the study during active infection and were tracked longitudinally. Trimming left V 0 bases short and J 14 bases short, with 16 bases between. This CDR3 has 13 residues. Germline V gene lookup returns CDR1 MGHRA and CDR2 YSYEKL.

The sample taken for sequencing was peripheral blood. This TCR was recovered from a woman between 45 and 65 years old with COVID-19, enrolled during active disease. J is TRBJ1-2 and V is TRBV4-1, with a weak D call TRBD1 (5 bases). The CDR3 region is CASSQDWAGGGTF. DNA of the CDR3: TGCGCCAGCAGCCAAGATTGGGCAGGCGGGGGGACCTTC.